The 21 T cell receptor beta chains listed next were all sequenced from one sample in a study of OX40 agonist ivuxolimab in advanced cancers. Generated by immunoSEQ multiplex PCR, the TCRdb table keeps only in-frame clones and is missing some. The sample yields fewer than 80,000 clones, roughly four fifths seen once. This specimen was CD4+ or CD8+ T cells sorted from blood, taken in a trial of the OX40 agonist ivuxolimab. The source is an adult with an advanced solid tumor such as melanoma, head and neck, liver or kidney cancer.

In its sample, this clone was seen a few times. This chain connects TRBV5-4 to TRBJ2-5, with 12 positions matching TRBD2. V lost 4 bases, J lost 1 base, and 5 bases stayed unmatched. In germline, CDR1 is SGHNT, CDR2 YYREEE (reference sequence). The CDR3 length is 16 residues. DNA for the CDR3: TGTGCCAGCAGCGAGGGACTAGCGGGCGTCCAAGAGACCCAGTACTTC. Its protein is CASSEGLAGVQETQYF. Full variable domain (missing parts from reference TRBV5-4 and TRBJ2-5): ETGVTQSPTHLIKTRGQQVTLRCSSQSGHNTVSWYQQALGQGPQFIFQYYREEENGRGNFPPRFSGLQFPNYSSELNVNALELDDSALYLCASSEGLAGVQETQYFGPGTRLLVL.

The CDR3 nucleotides read TGTGCCAGCAGCTTAACGGGACCTTACTCTGGAAACACCATATATTTT. As protein: CASSLTGPYSGNTIYF. The V and J genes are TRBV7-8 and TRBJ1-3; perhaps TRBD1 as D (5 bases). CDR3 size: 16 residues. V was trimmed by 2 bases and J by 0 bases, leaving 11 bases between them. Germline V gives CDR1 SGHVS, CDR2 FQNEAQ.

The CDR3 is CASSQDKFADRGRSSEAFF. The CDR3 DNA follows: TGCGCCAGCAGCCAAGATAAGTTCGCCGACAGGGGCCGCTCGAGTGAAGCTTTCTTT. The chain uses TRBV4-1 and TRBJ1-1; 8 nucleotides align to TRBD1. Germline loops: CDR1 MGHRA, CDR2 YSYEKL. The junction had 19 bases not matched to a gene; V was cut back by 0 bases and J by 7 bases. The length of the CDR3 is 19 residues.

The chain links TRBV5-1 to TRBJ2-7; the match to TRBD2 covers 11 bases. The CDR3 extends over 15 amino acids. J gave up 6 bases and V 1 base, and 6 bases lay outside the gene matches. CDR1 and CDR2 from the germline V gene are SGHRS and YFSETQ. This chain's CDR3 is CASSLLTSGISEQYF. The DNA of the CDR3 is TGCGCCAGCAGCTTGCTGACTAGCGGGATCTCCGAGCAGTACTTC.

The V gene is TRBV5-1, the J gene TRBJ2-1; tentatively, D is TRBD1 (5 bases). CDR1 and CDR2 from the germline V gene are SGHRS and YFSETQ. This CDR3 comprises 16 residues. Trimming shortened V by 4 bases and J by 1 base, and 15 bases separated the two germline ends. CDR3 DNA: TGCGCCAGCAGCGGGCCTGGGGCCGGGTCCTACAATGAGCAGTTCTTC. Translation gives CASSGPGAGSYNEQFF.

The genes are TRBV5-1 and TRBJ2-1; 12 nucleotides align to TRBD2. The CDR3 is 17 amino acids. J gave up 6 bases and V 2 bases, and 9 bases lay outside the gene matches. CDR1 is SGHRS and CDR2 is YFSETQ in the germline V gene. CDR3 sequence reads: CASSFRLAGGSANEQFF. The DNA for the CDR3 is TGCGCCAGCAGCTTTCGCCTAGCGGGAGGGTCCGCCAATGAGCAGTTCTTC. Combining the CDR3 with reference TRBV5-1 and TRBJ2-1 gives the whole variable domain KAGVTQTPRYLIKTRGQQVTLSCSPISGHRSVSWYQQTPGQGLQFLFEYFSETQRNKGNFPGRFSGRQFSNSRSEMNVSTLELGDSALYLCASSFRLAGGSANEQFFGPGTRLTVL.

J is TRBJ1-2 and V is TRBV30; maybe TRBD1 (6 bases). Germline CDR1 and CDR2: GTSNPN and SVGIG (reference sequence). The CDR3 runs 14 residues. Trimming left V 2 bases short and J 8 bases short, with 18 bases between. The CDR3 protein is CAWSKEQGFLGYTF. CDR3 DNA: TGTGCCTGGAGTAAAGAACAGGGTTTTCTCGGCTACACCTTC. Based on the CDR3 plus reference TRBV30 and TRBJ1-2, the full variable domain is SQTIHQWPATLVQPVGSPLSLECTVEGTSNPNLYWYRQAAGRGLQLLFYSVGIGQISSEVPQNLSASRPQDRQFILSSKKLLLSDSGFYLCAWSKEQGFLGYTFGSGTRLTVV.

This sequence joins TRBV6-1 and TRBJ1-3; the D gene is possibly TRBD1 (6 bases). The length of the CDR3 is 14 residues. CDR1 is MNHNS, CDR2 SASEGT, per germline. Trimming removed 4 bases at V and 1 base at J, with 8 bases between. CDR3 DNA sequence: TGTGCCAGCAGTGCCGGACAGTCTGGAAACACCATATATTTT. Translated: CASSAGQSGNTIYF.

This rearrangement joins TRBV30 to TRBJ1-5, with D uncertain. V was clipped by 0 bases and J by 5 bases, with 8 bases between them. The CDR3 runs 13 residues. The germline V gene encodes CDR1 GTSNPN and CDR2 SVGIG (reference sequence). CDR3 DNA: TGTGCCTGGAGTGTGCAATCGGATCAGCCCCAGCATTTT. It encodes CAWSVQSDQPQHF. Together with reference TRBV30 and TRBJ1-5, the CDR3 gives the full variable domain: SQTIHQWPATLVQPVGSPLSLECTVEGTSNPNLYWYRQAAGRGLQLLFYSVGIGQISSEVPQNLSASRPQDRQFILSSKKLLLSDSGFYLCAWSVQSDQPQHFGDGTRLSIL.

J is TRBJ2-6 and V is TRBV19, with 7 nucleotides matching TRBD1. The germline gives CDR1 LNHDA, CDR2 SQIVND (reference sequence). V lost 6 bases and J lost 0; bases outside the gene matches: 14. CDR3 size: 19 residues. CDR3: CASSPILTGSHSGANVLTF. The CDR3 DNA is TGTGCCAGTAGCCCTATCCTGACAGGGTCCCACTCTGGGGCCAACGTCCTGACTTTC.

The rearrangement links TRBV29-1 to TRBJ2-7; D remains unclear. CDR3 length: 9 amino acids. Trimming left V 7 bases short and J 12 bases short, with 13 bases between. Per germline, CDR1 SQVTM and CDR2 ANQGSEA. The CDR3 nucleotides are TGCAGCGCAGACATCCCCCCGTACTTC. This codes for CSADIPPYF.

This clone has more than one count but fewer than ten. CDR3 in DNA: TGTGCCATCAGTGTTTCGCCGGAAAACACTGAAGCTTTCTTT. Its protein is CAISVSPENTEAFF. The chain combines TRBV10-3 with TRBJ1-1; D gene ambiguous. In germline, CDR1 is ENHRY, CDR2 SYGVKD. The V end was cut by 4 bases, the J end by 2 bases, with 11 bases between. This CDR3 is 14 amino acids long.

The chain is built from TRBV19 and TRBJ1-2, with D tentatively TRBD1 (5 bases). Trimming took off 3 bases at V and 4 bases at J, with 12 bases between the two ends. The germline CDR1 and CDR2 sequences are LNHDA and SQIVND (reference sequence). CDR3 size: 14 residues. CDR3 nucleotides: TGTGCCAGTAGTATCCCAGGGACTTTCTATGGCTACACCTTC. Encoded protein: CASSIPGTFYGYTF.

V and J are TRBV4-2 and TRBJ2-1, with D tentatively TRBD2 (5 bases). The CDR3 spans 16 residues. Germline loops: CDR1 LGHNA, CDR2 YNFKEQ. V lost 0 bases and J 9 bases, leaving 18 bases between the germline ends. CDR3 in DNA: TGTGCCAGCAGCCAAGAGGTCGTCGGCCAACGGGGTGAGCAGTTCTTC. As protein: CASSQEVVGQRGEQFF.

The chain couples TRBV19 to TRBJ2-5; TRBD1 is a possible D gene (6 bases). CDR3 length: 11 amino acids. V lost 5 bases and J lost 5, with 6 bases in between. Per the germline V gene, CDR1 is LNHDA and CDR2 is SQIVND (reference sequence). CDR3 DNA sequence: TGTGCCAGTAGTCAGGGGGAGACCCAGTACTTC. It codes for CASSQGETQYF.

This clone was seen only a few times. The V and J genes are TRBV23-1 and TRBJ2-7; 10 positions match TRBD2. TRBV23-1 falls under the ORF class, with uncertain function. The J segment lost 4 bases and the V segment lost 6 bases, leaving 3 bases of the junction unmatched. CDR3 length: 13 residues. In DNA, the CDR3 is TGCGCCAGCAGGAGCGGGAGGGTGTACGAGCAGTACTTC. Residues: CASRSGRVYEQYF.

This chain uses TRBV5-1 with TRBJ2-7; 16 bases are shared with TRBD2. The V gene end was trimmed by 3 bases and the J gene end by 5 bases; junction bases not matched to a gene: 11. The germline gives CDR1 SGHRS, CDR2 YFSETQ. The CDR3 sequence is 18 residues long. CDR3 sequence: CASSSPPGLAGGPHEQYF. For the CDR3, the DNA is TGCGCCAGCAGCTCTCCCCCGGGACTAGCGGGGGGGCCGCACGAGCAGTACTTC.

This clone was observed a single time. The V gene is TRBV9, the J gene TRBJ2-1; 11 bases fit TRBD2. The junction had 11 bases not matched to a gene; V was cut back by 2 bases and J by 10 bases. Germline loops: CDR1 SGDLS, CDR2 YYNGEE. This CDR3 spans 16 amino acids. CDR3 bases: TGTGCCAGCAGCGTTAGCGGGAGGGCCTTTCCAGACGAGCAGTTCTTC. This encodes CASSVSGRAFPDEQFF.

The chain couples TRBV4-1 to TRBJ2-5, with TRBD2 identical over 12 bases. The J call is doubtful: the DNA matches TRBJ2-7 better. The CDR3 contains 15 residues. Germline lookup yields CDR1 MGHRA and CDR2 YSYEKL. This CDR3 reads CASSQGLAGSYEQYF. DNA for the CDR3: TGCGCCAGCAGCCAGGGACTAGCGGGCTCCTACGAGCAGTACTTC.

In its sample, this clone is medium-sized (0.01 to 0.1%). The chain combines TRBV6-6 with TRBJ2-1; D is uncertain. The length of the CDR3 is 13 residues. CDR1 is MNHNY, CDR2 SVGAGI, per germline (reference sequence). The germline V and J ends were trimmed by 3 bases and 6 bases, with 9 bases remaining between them. CDR3 sequence: CASSYGQINEQFF. As DNA, the CDR3 is TGTGCCAGCAGTTATGGTCAAATCAATGAGCAGTTCTTC.

The V call is TRBV6-1, the J call TRBJ2-4; 7 bases align to TRBD1. Germline V gives CDR1 MNHNS, CDR2 SASEGT. Losses at the gene ends were 4 bases for V and 3 bases for J; bases not matched to a gene: 3. This CDR3 has 14 amino acids. Here the CDR3 DNA reads TGTGCCAGCAGTGCCCAGGGGGTCAAAAACATTCAGTACTTC. Translating it yields CASSAQGVKNIQYF.